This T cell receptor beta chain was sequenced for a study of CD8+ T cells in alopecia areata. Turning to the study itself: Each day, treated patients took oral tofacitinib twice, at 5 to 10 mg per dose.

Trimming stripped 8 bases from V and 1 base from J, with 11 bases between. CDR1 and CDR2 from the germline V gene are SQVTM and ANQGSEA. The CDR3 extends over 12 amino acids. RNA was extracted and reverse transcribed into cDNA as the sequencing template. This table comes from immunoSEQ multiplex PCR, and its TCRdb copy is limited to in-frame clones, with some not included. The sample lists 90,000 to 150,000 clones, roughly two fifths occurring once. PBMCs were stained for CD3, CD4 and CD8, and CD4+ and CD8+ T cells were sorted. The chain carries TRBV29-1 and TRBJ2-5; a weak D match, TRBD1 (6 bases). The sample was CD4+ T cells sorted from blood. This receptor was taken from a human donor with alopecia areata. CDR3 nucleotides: TGCAGCTCGGGACACATCCAAGAGACCCAGTACTTC. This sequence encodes CSSGHIQETQYF.